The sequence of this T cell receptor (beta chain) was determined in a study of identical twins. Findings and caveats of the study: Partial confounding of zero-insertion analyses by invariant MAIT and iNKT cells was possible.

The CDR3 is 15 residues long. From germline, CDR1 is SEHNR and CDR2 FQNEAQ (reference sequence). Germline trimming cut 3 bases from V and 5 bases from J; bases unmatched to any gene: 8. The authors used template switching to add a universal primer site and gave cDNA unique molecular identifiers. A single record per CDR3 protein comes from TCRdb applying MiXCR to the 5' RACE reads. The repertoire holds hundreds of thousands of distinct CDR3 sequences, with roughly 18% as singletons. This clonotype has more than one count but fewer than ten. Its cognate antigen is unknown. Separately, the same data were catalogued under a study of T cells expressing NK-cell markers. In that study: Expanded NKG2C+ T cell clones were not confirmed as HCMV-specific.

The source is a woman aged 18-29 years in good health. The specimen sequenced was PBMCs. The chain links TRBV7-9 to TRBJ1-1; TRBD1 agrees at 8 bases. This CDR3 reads CASSFSGTGGTEAFF. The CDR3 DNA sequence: TGTGCCAGCAGCTTTAGCGGAACAGGGGGAACTGAAGCTTTCTTT. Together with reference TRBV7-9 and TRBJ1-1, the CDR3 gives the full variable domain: DTGVSQNPRHKITKRGQNVTFRCDPISEHNRLYWYRQTLGQGPEFLTYFQNEAQLEKSRLLSDRFSAERPKGSFSTLEIQRTEQGDSAMYLCASSFSGTGGTEAFFGQGTRLTVV.